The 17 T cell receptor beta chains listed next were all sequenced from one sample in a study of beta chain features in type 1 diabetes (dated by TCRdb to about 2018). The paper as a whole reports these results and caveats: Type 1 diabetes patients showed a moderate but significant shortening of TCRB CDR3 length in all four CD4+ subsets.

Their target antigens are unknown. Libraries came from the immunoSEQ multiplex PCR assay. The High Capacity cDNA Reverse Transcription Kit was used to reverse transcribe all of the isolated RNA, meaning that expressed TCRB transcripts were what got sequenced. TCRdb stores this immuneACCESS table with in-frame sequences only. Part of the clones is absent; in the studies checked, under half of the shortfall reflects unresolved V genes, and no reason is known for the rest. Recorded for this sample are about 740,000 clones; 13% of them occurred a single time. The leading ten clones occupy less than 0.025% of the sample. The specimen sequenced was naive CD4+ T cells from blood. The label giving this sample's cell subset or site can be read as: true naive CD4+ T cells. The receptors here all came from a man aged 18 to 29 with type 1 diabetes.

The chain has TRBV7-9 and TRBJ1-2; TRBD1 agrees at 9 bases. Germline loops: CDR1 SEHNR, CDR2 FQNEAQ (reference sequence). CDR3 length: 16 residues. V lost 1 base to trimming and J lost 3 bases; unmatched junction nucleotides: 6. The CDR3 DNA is TGTGCCAGCAGCTTAGGGACAGGGGCAGTTGACTATGGCTACACCTTC. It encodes CASSLGTGAVDYGYTF. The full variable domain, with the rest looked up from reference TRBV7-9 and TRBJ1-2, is DTGVSQNPRHKITKRGQNVTFRCDPISEHNRLYWYRQTLGQGPEFLTYFQNEAQLEKSRLLSDRFSAERPKGSFSTLEIQRTEQGDSAMYLCASSLGTGAVDYGYTFGSGTRLTVV.

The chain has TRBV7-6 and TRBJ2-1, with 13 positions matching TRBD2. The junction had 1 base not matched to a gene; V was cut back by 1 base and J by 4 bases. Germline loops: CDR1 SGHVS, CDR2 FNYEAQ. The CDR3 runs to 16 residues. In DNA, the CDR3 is TGTGCCAGCAGCTTAGGACTAGCGGGGGGTTACAATGAGCAGTTCTTC. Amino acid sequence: CASSLGLAGGYNEQFF.

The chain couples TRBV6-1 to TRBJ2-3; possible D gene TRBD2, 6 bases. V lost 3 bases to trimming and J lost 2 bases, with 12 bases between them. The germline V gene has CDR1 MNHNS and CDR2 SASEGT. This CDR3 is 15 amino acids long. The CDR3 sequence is CASSDPGTFTDTQYF. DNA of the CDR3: TGTGCCAGCAGTGACCCCGGGACTTTCACAGATACGCAGTATTTT.

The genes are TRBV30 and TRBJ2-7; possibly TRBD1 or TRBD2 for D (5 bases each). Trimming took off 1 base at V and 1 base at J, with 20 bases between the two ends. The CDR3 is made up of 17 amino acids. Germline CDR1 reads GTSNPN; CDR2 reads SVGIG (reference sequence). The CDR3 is CAWSGGRVSSGSYEQYF. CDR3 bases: TGTGCCTGGAGTGGGGGCAGGGTTTCTTCGGGGTCCTACGAGCAGTACTTC.

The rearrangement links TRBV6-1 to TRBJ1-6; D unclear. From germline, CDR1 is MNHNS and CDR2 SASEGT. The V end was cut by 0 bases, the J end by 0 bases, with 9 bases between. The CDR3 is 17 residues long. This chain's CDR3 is CASSEAGAYSYNSPLHF. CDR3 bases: TGTGCCAGCAGTGAAGCAGGTGCATACTCCTATAATTCACCCCTCCACTTT.

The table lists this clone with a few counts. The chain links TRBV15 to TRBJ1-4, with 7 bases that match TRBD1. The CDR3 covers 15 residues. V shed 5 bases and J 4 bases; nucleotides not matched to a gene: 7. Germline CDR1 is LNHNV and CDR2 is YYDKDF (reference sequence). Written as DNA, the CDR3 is TGTGCCACCAGCGGCGGGACAGCGGATAATGAAAAACTGTTTTTT. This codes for CATSGGTADNEKLFF.

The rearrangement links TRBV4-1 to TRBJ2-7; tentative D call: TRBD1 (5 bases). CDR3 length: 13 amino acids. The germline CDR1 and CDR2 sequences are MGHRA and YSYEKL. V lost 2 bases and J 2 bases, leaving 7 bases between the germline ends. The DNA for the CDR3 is TGCGCCAGCAGCCAACCGGACACCTACGAGCAGTACTTC. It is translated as CASSQPDTYEQYF.

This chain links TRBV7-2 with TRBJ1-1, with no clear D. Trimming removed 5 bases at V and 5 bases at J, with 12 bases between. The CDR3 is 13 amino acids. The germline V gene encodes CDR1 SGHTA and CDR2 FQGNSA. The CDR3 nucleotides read TGTGCCAGCAGCACCTACAGTTCTACTGAAGCTTTCTTT. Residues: CASSTYSSTEAFF.

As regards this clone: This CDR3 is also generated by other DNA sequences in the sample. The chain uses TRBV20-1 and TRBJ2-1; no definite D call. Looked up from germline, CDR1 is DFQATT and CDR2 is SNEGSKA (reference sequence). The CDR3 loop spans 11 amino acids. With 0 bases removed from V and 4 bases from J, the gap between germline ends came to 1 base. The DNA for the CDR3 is TGCAGTGCTAGAGAGTACAATGAGCAGTTCTTC. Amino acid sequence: CSAREYNEQFF.

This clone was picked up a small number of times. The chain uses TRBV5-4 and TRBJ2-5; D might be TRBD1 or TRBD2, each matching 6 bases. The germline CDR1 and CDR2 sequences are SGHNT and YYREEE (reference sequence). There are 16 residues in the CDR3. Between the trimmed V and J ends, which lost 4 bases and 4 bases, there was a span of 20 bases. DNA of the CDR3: TGTGCCAGCAGCGGTCCGGGGGCCCCTGGGGGAGAGACCCAGTACTTC. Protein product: CASSGPGAPGGETQYF.

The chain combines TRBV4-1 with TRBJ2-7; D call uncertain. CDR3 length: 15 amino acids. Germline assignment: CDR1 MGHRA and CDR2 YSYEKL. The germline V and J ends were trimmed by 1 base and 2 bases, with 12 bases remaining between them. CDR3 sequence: CASSQGEARTYEQYF. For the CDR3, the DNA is TGCGCCAGCAGCCAAGGAGAGGCCAGGACCTACGAGCAGTACTTC.

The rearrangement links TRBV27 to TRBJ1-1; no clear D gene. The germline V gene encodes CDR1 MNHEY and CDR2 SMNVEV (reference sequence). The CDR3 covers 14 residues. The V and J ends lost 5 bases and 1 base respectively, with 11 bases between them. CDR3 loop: CASSGPGRNTEAFF. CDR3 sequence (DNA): TGTGCCAGCAGTGGACCGGGGAGGAACACTGAAGCTTTCTTT.

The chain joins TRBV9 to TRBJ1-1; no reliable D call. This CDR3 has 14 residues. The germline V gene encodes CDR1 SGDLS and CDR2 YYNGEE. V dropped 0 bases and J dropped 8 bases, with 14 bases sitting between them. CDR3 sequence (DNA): TGTGCCAGCAGCGTAGTCCAGGAAGGAACAGAAGCTTTCTTT. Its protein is CASSVVQEGTEAFF.

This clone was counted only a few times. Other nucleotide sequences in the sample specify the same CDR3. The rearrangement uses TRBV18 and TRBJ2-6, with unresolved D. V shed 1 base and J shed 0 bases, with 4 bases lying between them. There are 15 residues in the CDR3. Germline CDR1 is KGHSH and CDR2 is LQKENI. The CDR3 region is CASSPLSSGANVLTF. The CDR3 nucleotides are TGTGCCAGCTCACCACTAAGCTCTGGGGCCAACGTCCTGACTTTC.

The CDR3: CSVEEGLGGGYTF. CDR3 nucleotides: TGCAGCGTTGAAGAGGGCTTGGGGGGTGGCTACACCTTC. This chain joins TRBV29-1 and TRBJ1-2; tentative D call: TRBD1 (5 bases). V shed 0 bases and J shed 7 bases, with 12 bases lying between them. Per the germline V gene, CDR1 is SQVTM and CDR2 is ANQGSEA. CDR3 length equals 13 residues.

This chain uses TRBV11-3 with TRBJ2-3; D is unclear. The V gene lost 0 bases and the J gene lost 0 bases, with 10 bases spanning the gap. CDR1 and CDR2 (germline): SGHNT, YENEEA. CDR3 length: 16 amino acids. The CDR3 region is CASSLDGTESTDTQYF. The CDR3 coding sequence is TGTGCCAGCAGCTTAGATGGAACGGAGAGCACAGATACGCAGTATTTT.

Here the CDR3 reads CASSQSGGMGETQYF. The CDR3 coding sequence is TGCGCCAGCAGCCAATCGGGGGGGATGGGAGAGACCCAGTACTTC. The chain links TRBV4-1 to TRBJ2-5; 8 bases map to TRBD2. Germline V gene lookup returns CDR1 MGHRA and CDR2 YSYEKL. Trimming took 2 bases from V and 4 from J; bases not matched to a gene: 6. The length of the CDR3 is 15 residues.